This T cell receptor (beta chain) derives from a study of Graves' ophthalmopathy and Graves' hyperthyroidism. General observations from the study: The authors also found most expanded thyroid clonotypes above 0.001 frequency in blood. Ophthalmopathy was separated from stable hyperthyroidism by a 13-signature model with 87.88% sensitivity and 75% to 83% specificity.

Germline loops: CDR1 SGHVS, CDR2 FQNEAQ. V lost 2 bases, J lost 10 bases, and 15 bases lay in between. The CDR3 sequence is 15 residues long. Excluded were patients with other autoimmune diseases, uncontrolled infections, pregnancy or lactation. Using RNA transcripts, the TCR beta CDR3 regions were amplified. First-round RT-PCR employed HTBI primers, with a second-round multiplex PCR after it. Using its own MiXCR run on the multiplex PCR reads, TCRdb lists one record per CDR3 protein. Of roughly 1.1 million distinct CDR3 sequences in the sample, 35% to 45% are singletons; the top ten hold more than 9.5%. The table lists this clonotype with many counts. Its target is unknown.

The source material was peripheral blood or thyroid tissue (not recorded which). The TCR comes from an adult man with Graves' hyperthyroidism. The gene calls are TRBV7-8 and TRBJ1-6, with D tentatively TRBD1 (5 bases). CDR3 protein: CASSLSRAGFSPLHF. The CDR3 nucleotides read TGTGCCAGCAGCTTAAGCAGGGCCGGGTTCTCACCCCTCCACTTT.